This T cell receptor (beta chain) was observed in a study of early T cells in non-severe SARS-CoV-2 infection. Study-wide context: The study sequenced bulk RNA from unsorted whole blood, with chains unpaired. Study-level points and caveats: Matching with VDJdb favored anti-spike CD8 responses (missing private and CD4 specificities).

V gave up 2 bases and J gave up 0 bases, with 13 bases separating them. The length of the CDR3 is 17 residues. The V gene's germline CDR1 is MGHDK and CDR2 SYGVNS. This clonotype turned up a few times. Its antigen is undetermined. Individual cDNA molecules received unique molecular identifiers during library preparation. TCRdb reprocessed the 5' RACE reads via MiXCR and lists one record per CDR3 protein. The sample gives approximately 73,000 distinct CDR3 sequences, 11% of which show up once; approximately 4.5% is in the top ten. V gene TRBV25-1 combines with J gene TRBJ2-2; no clear D gene. The receptor was isolated from an adult who was a healthcare worker with PCR-confirmed SARS-CoV-2 infection or an uninfected control (not recorded which). Sequenced: whole blood. CDR3 DNA: TGTGCCAGCAGTGAAACCACAGCCTGGACGAACACCGGGGAGCTGTTTTTT. Translation: CASSETTAWTNTGELFF.